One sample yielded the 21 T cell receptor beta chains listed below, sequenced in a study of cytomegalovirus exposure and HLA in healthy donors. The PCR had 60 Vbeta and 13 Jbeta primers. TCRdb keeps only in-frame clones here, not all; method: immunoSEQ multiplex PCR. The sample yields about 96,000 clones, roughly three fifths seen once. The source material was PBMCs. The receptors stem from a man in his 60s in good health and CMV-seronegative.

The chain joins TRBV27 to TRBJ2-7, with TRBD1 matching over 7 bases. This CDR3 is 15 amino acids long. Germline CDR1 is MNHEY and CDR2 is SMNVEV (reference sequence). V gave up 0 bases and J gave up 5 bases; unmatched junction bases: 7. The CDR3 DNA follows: TGTGCCAGCAGTTTATCATACAGGGGCTTAGACGAGCAGTACTTC. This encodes CASSLSYRGLDEQYF.

The CDR3 DNA follows: TGTGCCAGTAGTATAGACCTCCGGACAGGGGGTTTCGTAGATACGCAGTATTTT. Translating it yields CASSIDLRTGGFVDTQYF. The chain links TRBV19 to TRBJ2-3; 10 positions agree with TRBD1. Germline CDR1 and CDR2: LNHDA and SQIVND (reference sequence). Germline trimming cut 0 bases from V and 5 bases from J; bases unmatched to any gene: 11. This CDR3 has 18 residues.

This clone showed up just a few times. CDR3 sequence: CASSHIAGGDSYEQYF. The CDR3 DNA follows: TGTGCCAGCAGCCACATAGCGGGAGGTGACTCCTACGAGCAGTACTTC. The chain employs TRBV4-2 and TRBJ2-7; the match to TRBD2 covers 10 bases. CDR1 is LGHNA and CDR2 is YNFKEQ in the germline V gene. V lost 3 bases, J lost 0 bases, and 5 bases stayed unmatched. This CDR3 is 16 amino acids long.

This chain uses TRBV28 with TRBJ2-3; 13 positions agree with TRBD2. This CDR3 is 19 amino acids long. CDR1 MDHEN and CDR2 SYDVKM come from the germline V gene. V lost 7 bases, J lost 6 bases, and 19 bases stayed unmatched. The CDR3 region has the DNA TGTGCCAGCAAAATGGGCTCCCTTACTAGCGGGAGGGGGTGGGATACGCAGTATTTT. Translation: CASKMGSLTSGRGWDTQYF.

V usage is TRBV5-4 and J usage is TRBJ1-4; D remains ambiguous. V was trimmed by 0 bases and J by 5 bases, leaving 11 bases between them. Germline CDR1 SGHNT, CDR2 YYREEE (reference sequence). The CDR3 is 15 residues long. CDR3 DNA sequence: TGTGCCAGCAGCTTGGGAGATAGTTCGAATGAAAAACTGTTTTTT. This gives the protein CASSLGDSSNEKLFF. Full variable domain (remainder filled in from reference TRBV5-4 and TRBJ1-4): ETGVTQSPTHLIKTRGQQVTLRCSSQSGHNTVSWYQQALGQGPQFIFQYYREEENGRGNFPPRFSGLQFPNYSSELNVNALELDDSALYLCASSLGDSSNEKLFFGSGTQLSVL.

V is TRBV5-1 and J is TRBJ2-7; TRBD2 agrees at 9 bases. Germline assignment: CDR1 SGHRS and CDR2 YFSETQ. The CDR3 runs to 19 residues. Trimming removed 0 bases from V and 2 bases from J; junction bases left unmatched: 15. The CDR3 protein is CASSLAVIAGGRDPYEQYF. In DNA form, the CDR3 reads TGCGCCAGCAGCTTGGCTGTAATTGCTGGCGGGAGGGATCCCTACGAGCAGTACTTC.

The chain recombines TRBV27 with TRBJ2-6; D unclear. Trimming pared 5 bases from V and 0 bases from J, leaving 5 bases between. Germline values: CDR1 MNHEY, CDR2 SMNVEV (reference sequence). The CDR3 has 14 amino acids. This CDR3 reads CASSLLSGANVLTF. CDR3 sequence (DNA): TGTGCCAGCAGTCTTCTCTCTGGGGCCAACGTCCTGACTTTC.

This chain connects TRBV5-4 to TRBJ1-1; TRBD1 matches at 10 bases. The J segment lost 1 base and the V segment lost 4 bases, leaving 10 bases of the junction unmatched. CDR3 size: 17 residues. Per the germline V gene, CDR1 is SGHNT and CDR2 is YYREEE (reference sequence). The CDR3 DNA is TGTGCCAGCAGCCAAGGCGGACAGGGGGTTTCGAACACTGAAGCTTTCTTT. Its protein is CASSQGGQGVSNTEAFF.

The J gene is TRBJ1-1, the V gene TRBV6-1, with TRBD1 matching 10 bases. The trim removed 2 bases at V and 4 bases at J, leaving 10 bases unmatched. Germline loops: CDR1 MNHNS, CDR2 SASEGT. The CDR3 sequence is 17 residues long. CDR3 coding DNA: TGTGCCAGCAGTGAACTTGGGACAGGGGTCGGTGGCACTGAAGCTTTCTTT. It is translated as CASSELGTGVGGTEAFF.

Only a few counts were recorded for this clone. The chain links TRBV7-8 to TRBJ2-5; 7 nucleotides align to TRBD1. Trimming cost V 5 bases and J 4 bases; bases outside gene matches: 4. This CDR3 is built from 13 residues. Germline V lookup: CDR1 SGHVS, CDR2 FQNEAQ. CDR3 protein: CASSGAGGETQYF. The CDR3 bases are TGTGCCAGCAGCGGAGCAGGGGGAGAGACCCAGTACTTC. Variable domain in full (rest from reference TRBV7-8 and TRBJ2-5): GAGVSQSPRYKVAKRGQDVALRCDPISGHVSLFWYQQALGQGPEFLTYFQNEAQLDKSGLPSDRFFAERPEGSVSTLKIQRTQQEDSAVYLCASSGAGGETQYFGPGTRLLVL.

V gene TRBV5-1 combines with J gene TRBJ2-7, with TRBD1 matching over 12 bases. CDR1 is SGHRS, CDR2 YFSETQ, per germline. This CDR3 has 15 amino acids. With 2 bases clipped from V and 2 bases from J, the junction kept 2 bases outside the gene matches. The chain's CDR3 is CASSFGTGGAYEQYF. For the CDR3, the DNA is TGCGCCAGCAGCTTCGGGACAGGGGGCGCCTACGAGCAGTACTTC. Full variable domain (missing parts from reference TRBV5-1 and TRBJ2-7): KAGVTQTPRYLIKTRGQQVTLSCSPISGHRSVSWYQQTPGQGLQFLFEYFSETQRNKGNFPGRFSGRQFSNSRSEMNVSTLELGDSALYLCASSFGTGGAYEQYFGPGTRLTVT.

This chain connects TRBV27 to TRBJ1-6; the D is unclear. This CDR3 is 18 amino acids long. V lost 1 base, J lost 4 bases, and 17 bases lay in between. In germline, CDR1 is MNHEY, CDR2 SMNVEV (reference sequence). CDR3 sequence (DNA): TGTGCCAGCAGTTTATACCCCTCGGGATCGGGTTATAATTCACCCCTCCACTTT. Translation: CASSLYPSGSGYNSPLHF.

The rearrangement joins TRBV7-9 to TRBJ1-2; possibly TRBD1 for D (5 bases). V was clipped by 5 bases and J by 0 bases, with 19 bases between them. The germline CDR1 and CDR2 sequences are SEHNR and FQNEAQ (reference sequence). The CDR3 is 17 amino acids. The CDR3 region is CASSTREGRATNYGYTF. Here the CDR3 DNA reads TGTGCCAGCAGCACCCGGGAGGGCAGGGCTACTAACTATGGCTACACCTTC.

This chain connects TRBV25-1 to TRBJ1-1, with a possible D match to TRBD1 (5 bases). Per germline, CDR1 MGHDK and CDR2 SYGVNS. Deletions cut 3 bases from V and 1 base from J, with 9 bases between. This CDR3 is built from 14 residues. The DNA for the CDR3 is TGTGCCAGCAGTGATACCACAGGGAACACTGAAGCTTTCTTT. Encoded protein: CASSDTTGNTEAFF. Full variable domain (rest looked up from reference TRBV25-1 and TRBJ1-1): EADIYQTPRYLVIGTGKKITLECSQTMGHDKMYWYQQDPGMELHLIHYSYGVNSTEKGDLSSESTVSRIRTEHFPLTLESARPSHTSQYLCASSDTTGNTEAFFGQGTRLTVV.

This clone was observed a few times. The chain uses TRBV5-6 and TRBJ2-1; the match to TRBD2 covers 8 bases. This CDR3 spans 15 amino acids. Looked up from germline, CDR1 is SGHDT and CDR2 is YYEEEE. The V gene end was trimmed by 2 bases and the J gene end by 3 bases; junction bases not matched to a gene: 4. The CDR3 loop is CASSFSGNYYNEQFF. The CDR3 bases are TGTGCCAGCAGCTTTAGCGGGAATTACTACAATGAGCAGTTCTTC.

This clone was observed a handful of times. The CDR3, as DNA: TGTGCCTTATTGGGGCTAGCGGGAGGAGAGTACGAGCAGTACTTC. Its translation: CALLGLAGGEYEQYF. The rearrangement uses TRBV30 and TRBJ2-7, with 11 positions matching TRBD2. The CDR3 has 15 residues. Per the germline V gene, CDR1 is GTSNPN and CDR2 is SVGIG (reference sequence). Trimming took 7 bases from V and 4 from J; bases not matched to a gene: 12. Complete variable domain (other parts from reference TRBV30 and TRBJ2-7): SQTIHQWPATLVQPVGSPLSLECTVEGTSNPNLYWYRQAAGRGLQLLFYSVGIGQISSEVPQNLSASRPQDRQFILSSKKLLLSDSGFYLCALLGLAGGEYEQYFGPGTRLTVT.

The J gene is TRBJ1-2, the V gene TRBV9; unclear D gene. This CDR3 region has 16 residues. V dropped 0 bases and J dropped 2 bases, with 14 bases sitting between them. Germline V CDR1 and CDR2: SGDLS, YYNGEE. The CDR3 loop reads CASSVGRVESNYGYTF. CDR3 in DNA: TGTGCCAGCAGCGTAGGGAGGGTGGAGTCCAACTATGGCTACACCTTC.

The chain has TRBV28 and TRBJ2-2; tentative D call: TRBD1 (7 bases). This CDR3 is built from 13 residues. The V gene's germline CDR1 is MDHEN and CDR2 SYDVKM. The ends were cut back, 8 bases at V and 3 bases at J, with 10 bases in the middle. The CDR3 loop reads CASDREDTGELFF. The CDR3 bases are TGTGCCAGCGACAGGGAGGACACCGGGGAGCTGTTTTTT.

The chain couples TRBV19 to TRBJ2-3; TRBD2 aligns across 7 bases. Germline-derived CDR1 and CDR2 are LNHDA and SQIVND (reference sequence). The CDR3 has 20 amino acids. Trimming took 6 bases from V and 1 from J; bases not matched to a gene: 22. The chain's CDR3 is CASRQFHIGEGQRGTDTQYF. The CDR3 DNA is TGTGCCAGTAGGCAATTCCACATTGGGGAGGGCCAGAGGGGCACAGATACGCAGTATTTT.

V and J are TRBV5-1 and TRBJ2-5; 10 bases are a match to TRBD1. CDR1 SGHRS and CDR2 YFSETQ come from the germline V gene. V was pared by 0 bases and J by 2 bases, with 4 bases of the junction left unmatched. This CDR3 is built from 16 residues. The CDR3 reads CASSLGPGQGQETQYF. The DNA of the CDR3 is TGCGCCAGCAGCTTGGGGCCGGGACAGGGGCAAGAGACCCAGTACTTC.

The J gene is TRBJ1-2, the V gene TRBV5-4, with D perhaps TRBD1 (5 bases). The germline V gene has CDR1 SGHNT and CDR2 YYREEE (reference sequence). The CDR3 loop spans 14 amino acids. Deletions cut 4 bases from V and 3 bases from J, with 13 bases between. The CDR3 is CASSNRDLHYGYTF. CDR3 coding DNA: TGTGCCAGCAGCAACCGGGACTTGCACTATGGCTACACCTTC. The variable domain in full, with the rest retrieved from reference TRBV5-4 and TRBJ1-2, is ETGVTQSPTHLIKTRGQQVTLRCSSQSGHNTVSWYQQALGQGPQFIFQYYREEENGRGNFPPRFSGLQFPNYSSELNVNALELDDSALYLCASSNRDLHYGYTFGSGTRLTVV.